The 18 T cell receptor beta chains below were found in one sample sequenced in a study of T cell responses to AZD1222 COVID-19 vaccine. The protocol was immunoSEQ multiplex PCR, while the TCRdb copy is restricted to in-frame clones and leaves out a portion. The sample shows roughly 150,000 clones, roughly nine tenths of them seen only once. Sequencing used peripheral blood, obtained 28 days after the second AZD1222 dose. These receptors all stem from an adult who received the AZD1222 COVID-19 vaccine.

The chain has TRBV5-1 and TRBJ2-7, with 11 bases lining up with TRBD1. Germline loops: CDR1 SGHRS, CDR2 YFSETQ. V trimming: 4 bases; J trimming: 5 bases; junction bases outside the gene matches: 5. This CDR3 is built from 14 residues. CDR3 loop: CASSRRTGGHEQYF. The CDR3 nucleotides are TGCGCCAGCAGCCGCCGGACAGGGGGCCACGAGCAGTACTTC.

The rearrangement links TRBV4-3 to TRBJ2-1; the D is unclear. CDR1 is LGHNA, CDR2 YSLEER, per germline. V lost 0 bases and J 9 bases, leaving 15 bases between the germline ends. This CDR3 has 15 residues. This CDR3 is CASSQDGYSSGEQFF. The CDR3 DNA is TGCGCCAGCAGCCAAGATGGATATAGCTCAGGTGAGCAGTTCTTC.

The rearrangement joins TRBV5-6 to TRBJ1-5; D is undetermined. This CDR3 comprises 15 residues. With 1 base removed from V and 2 bases from J, the gap between germline ends came to 10 bases. Germline CDR1 reads SGHDT; CDR2 reads YYEEEE. The CDR3 region is CASSLLAAGNQPQHF. CDR3 nucleotides: TGTGCCAGCAGCTTGCTTGCGGCGGGCAATCAGCCCCAGCATTTT. Based on the CDR3 plus reference TRBV5-6 and TRBJ1-5, the full variable domain is DAGVTQSPTHLIKTRGQQVTLRCSPKSGHDTVSWYQQALGQGPQFIFQYYEEEERQRGNFPDRFSGHQFPNYSSELNVNALLLGDSALYLCASSLLAAGNQPQHFGDGTRLSIL.

V gene TRBV11-2 combines with J gene TRBJ2-1; D remains ambiguous. The CDR3 totals 14 residues. V was pared by 1 base and J by 4 bases, with 8 bases between. Germline V gene lookup returns CDR1 SGHAT and CDR2 FQNNGV. CDR3 DNA: TGTGCCAGCAGCTTAGCCGGGTCATACAATGAGCAGTTCTTC. Amino acids: CASSLAGSYNEQFF.

The gene calls are TRBV9 and TRBJ2-7, with 10 bases that match TRBD2. J lost 3 bases, V lost 0 bases, and 3 bases had no gene match. The germline gives CDR1 SGDLS, CDR2 YYNGEE. The CDR3 has 15 residues. The CDR3 is CASSVAPSGSYEQYF. DNA for the CDR3: TGTGCCAGCAGCGTAGCTCCTAGCGGGAGCTACGAGCAGTACTTC.

The genes are TRBV19 and TRBJ1-2; 7 positions agree with TRBD1. This CDR3 has 17 residues. Germline V gene sequence: CDR1 LNHDA, CDR2 SQIVND (reference sequence). V lost 5 bases to trimming and J lost 1 base; unmatched junction nucleotides: 13. The CDR3 region has the DNA TGTGCCAGTAGTCCTCGAGGGGGACAGTTCCTTAACTATGGCTACACCTTC. Encoded protein: CASSPRGGQFLNYGYTF.

V usage is TRBV7-7 and J usage is TRBJ1-1, with D uncertain. The CDR3 consists of 13 residues. Trimming stripped 5 bases from V and 0 bases from J, with 7 bases between. The V gene's germline CDR1 is SSHAT and CDR2 FNYEAQ (reference sequence). CDR3 amino acids: CASSPTLNTEAFF. CDR3 DNA sequence: TGTGCCAGCAGCCCAACATTGAACACTGAAGCTTTCTTT. The variable domain in full, with the rest retrieved from reference TRBV7-7 and TRBJ1-1, is GAGVSQSPRYKVTKRGQDVTLRCDPISSHATLYWYQQALGQGPEFLTYFNYEAQPDKSGLPSDRFSAERPEGSISTLTIQRTEQRDSAMYRCASSPTLNTEAFFGQGTRLTVV.

The chain combines TRBV19 with TRBJ1-1, with D uncertain. Germline-derived CDR1 and CDR2 are LNHDA and SQIVND (reference sequence). This CDR3 has 14 residues. Between the trimmed V and J ends, which lost 3 bases and 4 bases, there was a span of 12 bases. The CDR3 coding sequence is TGTGCCAGTAGTATTTACTCAGGTTCCACTGAAGCTTTCTTT. It encodes CASSIYSGSTEAFF.

This chain joins TRBV7-2 and TRBJ1-5, with 9 positions matching TRBD1. V shed 2 bases and J 7 bases; nucleotides not matched to a gene: 6. Germline CDR1 reads SGHTA; CDR2 reads FQGNSA. This CDR3 spans 15 amino acids. This chain's CDR3 is CASSLRTGAGQPQHF. The CDR3 DNA follows: TGTGCCAGCAGCTTAAGGACAGGGGCAGGCCAGCCCCAGCATTTT. Full variable domain (rest looked up from reference TRBV7-2 and TRBJ1-5): GAGVSQSPSNKVTEKGKDVELRCDPISGHTALYWYRQSLGQGLEFLIYFQGNSAPDKSGLPSDRFSAERTGGSVSTLTIQRTQQEDSAVYLCASSLRTGAGQPQHFGDGTRLSIL.

This clone was detected once. This chain joins TRBV19 and TRBJ1-5; D is undetermined. The germline V gene has CDR1 LNHDA and CDR2 SQIVND (reference sequence). This CDR3 is built from 14 residues. V was pared by 7 bases and J by 1 base, with 11 bases between. DNA for the CDR3: TGTGCCAGTACCCGTATATCCAGCAATCAGCCCCAGCATTTT. This codes for CASTRISSNQPQHF.

This chain links TRBV21-1 with TRBJ1-5; the DNA was not used to check the table's D call, TRBD1. TRBV21-1 represents a pseudogene. There are 19 residues in the CDR3. DNA for the CDR3: TGTGCCAGCAGCAAAGCGACATTCAGGGGGCGAATCGTCAATCAGCCCCAGCATTTT. Its protein is CASSKATFRGRIVNQPQHF.

This clone was seen just once. The rearrangement links TRBV6-5 to TRBJ1-4; D might be TRBD1 (5 bases). The CDR3 is made up of 14 amino acids. Trimming cost V 8 bases and J 5 bases, with 15 bases left between them. Germline V gene lookup returns CDR1 MNHEY and CDR2 SVGAGI. The CDR3 protein is CASRTGTENEKLFF. The DNA of the CDR3 is TGTGCCAGCCGAACCGGGACGGAGAATGAAAAACTGTTTTTT.

The rearrangement uses TRBV9 and TRBJ2-2; TRBD1 agrees at 7 bases. Germline CDR1 reads SGDLS; CDR2 reads YYNGEE. Germline trimming cut 4 bases from V and 0 bases from J; bases unmatched to any gene: 9. The CDR3 sequence is 17 residues long. CDR3 region: CASSSSRQGPNTGELFF. The DNA for the CDR3 is TGTGCCAGCAGCTCGAGCCGACAGGGCCCGAACACCGGGGAGCTGTTTTTT.

The chain links TRBV9 to TRBJ2-1; the D gene is possibly TRBD1 (6 bases). The CDR3 has 15 amino acids. Germline V gene data show CDR1 as SGDLS and CDR2 as YYNGEE. V dropped 6 bases and J dropped 1 base, with 14 bases sitting between them. CDR3 sequence reads: CASIRGHNSYNEQFF. The CDR3 nucleotides read TGTGCCAGCATCAGGGGCCACAATTCCTACAATGAGCAGTTCTTC.

In nucleotides, the CDR3 is TGTGCCAGCAGCCTTGGGTCTAGCGGGGCATACGAGCAGTACTTC. The encoded protein is CASSLGSSGAYEQYF. The rearrangement uses TRBV13 and TRBJ2-7, with TRBD2 identical over 9 bases. The CDR3 is made up of 15 amino acids. Trimming removed 5 bases from V and 4 bases from J; junction bases left unmatched: 9. Germline V CDR1 and CDR2: PRHDT, FYEKMQ (reference sequence).

The chain joins TRBV19 to TRBJ2-2; 8 bases are shared with TRBD2. The CDR3 is 13 residues long. The ends lost 6 bases at V and 8 bases at J; junction bases unmatched: 5. Germline-derived CDR1 and CDR2 are LNHDA and SQIVND (reference sequence). CDR3 nucleotide sequence: TGTGCCAGTAGCGCCGGGACTAGGGGGGAGCTGTTTTTT. Its protein is CASSAGTRGELFF.

The CDR3 nucleotides read TGTGCCATCAGTGAAAGCAGTTCTGGAAACACCATATATTTT. Its protein is CAISESSSGNTIYF. The chain carries TRBV10-3 and TRBJ1-3; D is undetermined. The CDR3 runs 14 residues. Germline CDR1 and CDR2: ENHRY and SYGVKD. Trimming stripped 3 bases from V and 1 base from J, with 7 bases between.

This chain uses TRBV27 with TRBJ2-7; 8 nucleotides align to TRBD2. Trimming took 8 bases from V and 3 from J; bases not matched to a gene: 6. The CDR3 spans 13 residues. Germline V lookup: CDR1 MNHEY, CDR2 SMNVEV (reference sequence). CDR3 nucleotides: TGTGCCAGCTCGGGGGGGGGCGGCTACGAGCAGTACTTC. Amino acids: CASSGGGGYEQYF.